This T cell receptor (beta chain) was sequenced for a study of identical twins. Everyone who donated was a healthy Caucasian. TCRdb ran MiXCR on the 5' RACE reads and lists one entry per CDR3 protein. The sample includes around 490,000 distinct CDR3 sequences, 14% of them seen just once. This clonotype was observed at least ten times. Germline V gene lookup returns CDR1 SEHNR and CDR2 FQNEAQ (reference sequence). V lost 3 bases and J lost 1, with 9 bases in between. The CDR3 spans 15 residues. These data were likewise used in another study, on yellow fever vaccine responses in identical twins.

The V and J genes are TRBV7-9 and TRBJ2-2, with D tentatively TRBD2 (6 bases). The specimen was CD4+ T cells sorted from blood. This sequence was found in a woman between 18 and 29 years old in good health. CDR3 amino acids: CASSLAGRNTGELFF. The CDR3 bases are TGTGCCAGCAGCTTGGCGGGAAGGAACACCGGGGAGCTGTTTTTT. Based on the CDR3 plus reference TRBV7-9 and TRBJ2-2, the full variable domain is DTGVSQNPRHKITKRGQNVTFRCDPISEHNRLYWYRQTLGQGPEFLTYFQNEAQLEKSRLLSDRFSAERPKGSFSTLEIQRTEQGDSAMYLCASSLAGRNTGELFFGEGSRLTVL.